The rows below give T cell receptor beta chains drawn from one sample of a study of post-analysis software for immune sequencing data. Each CDR3 protein gets one entry after TCRdb re-called the PCR reads with MiXCR. The sample yields 740,000 or so distinct CDR3 sequences, roughly 58% seen once. The sequenced material came from blood. These receptor sequences come from a girl aged 10 to 17 with multiple sclerosis. Each CDR3 is given with its conserved first and last residue. The D gene is left open where the match is weak. Only part of the rows carry a size: once, few, many, or a class if the clone is expanded.

J gene: TRBJ2-7; clone size: NA; V gene: TRBV20-1; D gene: NA; CDR3 DNA: TGCAGTGCCATGCGTGGGGTCTACGAGCAGTACTTC; CDR3 protein: CSAMRGVYEQYF
J gene: TRBJ2-3; clone size: few; V gene: TRBV20-1; D gene: TRBD1; CDR3 DNA: TGCAGTGCTAGCCAAGGACGCGGACAGGGCCGCGCAGATACGCAGTATTTT; CDR3 protein: CSASQGRGQGRADTQYF
J gene: TRBJ2-5; clone size: once; V gene: TRBV20-1; D gene: NA; CDR3 DNA: TGCAGTGCGCGGAGGGGATCCCTTATCCAAGAGACCCAGTACTTC; CDR3 protein: CSARRGSLIQETQYF
J gene: TRBJ1-2; clone size: NA; V gene: TRBV19; D gene: NA; CDR3 DNA: TGTGCCAGTACTACTGGGGCAGGGGTGGCCTATGGCTACACCTTC; CDR3 protein: CASTTGAGVAYGYTF
J gene: TRBJ1-6; clone size: NA; V gene: TRBV20-1; D gene: NA; CDR3 DNA: TGCAGTGCTAGTGCCCTTAACGAACCCCTCCACTTT; CDR3 protein: CSASALNEPLHF
J gene: TRBJ1-2; clone size: once; V gene: TRBV10-2; D gene: NA; CDR3 DNA: TGCGCCAGCAGTGAGGATACAGGGAAAGGCTACACCTTC; CDR3 protein: CASSEDTGKGYTF
J gene: TRBJ2-4; clone size: NA; V gene: TRBV7-8; D gene: NA; CDR3 DNA: TGTGCCAGCAGCTTAGGGGCCGCACGGGAGACCAAAAACATTCAGTACTTC; CDR3 protein: CASSLGAARETKNIQYF
J gene: TRBJ2-5; clone size: NA; V gene: TRBV20-1; D gene: NA; CDR3 DNA: TGCAGTGCTAGAGACCGGGACGGTGCAACCGATGAGCAGTACTTC; CDR3 protein: CSARDRDGATDEQYF
J gene: TRBJ2-1; clone size: NA; V gene: TRBV2; D gene: NA; CDR3 DNA: TGTGCCAGCAGTGCTGCGGGGATTACATACAATGAGCAGTTCTTC; CDR3 protein: CASSAAGITYNEQFF
J gene: TRBJ2-5; clone size: NA; V gene: TRBV10-2; D gene: TRBD2; CDR3 DNA: TGCGCCAGCTACCGGAGCGGGAGGGAGACCCAGTACTTC; CDR3 protein: CASYRSGRETQYF
J gene: TRBJ2-1; clone size: NA; V gene: TRBV12-3/TRBV12-4; D gene: NA; CDR3 DNA: TGTGCCAGCAGTTTAGCGGGAGGAGCTAACAATGAGCAGTTCTTC; CDR3 protein: CASSLAGGANNEQFF
J gene: TRBJ2-7; clone size: NA; V gene: TRBV11-3; D gene: NA; CDR3 DNA: TGTGCCAGCAGCTTAGATCGTCAGCTCCCCTACGAGCAGTACTTC; CDR3 protein: CASSLDRQLPYEQYF
J gene: TRBJ2-5; clone size: NA; V gene: TRBV9; D gene: TRBD2; CDR3 DNA: TGTGCCAGCAGCGTAGTGGCTAGCGGGGGCCAAGAGACCCAGTACTTC; CDR3 protein: CASSVVASGGQETQYF
J gene: TRBJ2-3; clone size: few; V gene: TRBV12-5; D gene: NA; CDR3 DNA: TGTGCTAGTGCCCCCTCCGGGTCCACAGATACGCAGTATTTT; CDR3 protein: CASAPSGSTDTQYF
J gene: TRBJ2-1; clone size: NA; V gene: TRBV7-6; D gene: NA; CDR3 DNA: TGTGCCAGCAGCCCCACCGGCAGGAACAATGAGCAGTTCTTC; CDR3 protein: CASSPTGRNNEQFF
J gene: TRBJ2-7; clone size: NA; V gene: TRBV14; D gene: TRBD1; CDR3 DNA: TGTGCCAGCAGCCAAGGCGGGAAATCAGGGGGCCCTTCCTACGAGCAGTACTTC; CDR3 protein: CASSQGGKSGGPSYEQYF
J gene: TRBJ2-7; clone size: once; V gene: TRBV27; D gene: NA; CDR3 DNA: TGTGCCAGCGGACTCCTCGAGCAGTACTTC; CDR3 protein: CASGLLEQYF
J gene: TRBJ2-5; clone size: few; V gene: TRBV20-1; D gene: TRBD2; CDR3 DNA: TGCAGTGCTAGAGTGGGACTAGCGGCCACCCAAGAGACCCAGTACTTC; CDR3 protein: CSARVGLAATQETQYF
J gene: TRBJ2-1; clone size: NA; V gene: TRBV10-3; D gene: TRBD1; CDR3 DNA: TGTGCCATCAGTGAGGGCCAGGGGGCGAGGGAGCAGTTCTTC; CDR3 protein: CAISEGQGAREQFF
J gene: TRBJ2-1; clone size: few; V gene: TRBV20-1; D gene: NA; CDR3 DNA: TGCAGTGCTAATGATGGAGTGCATGAGCAGTTCTTC; CDR3 protein: CSANDGVHEQFF
J gene: TRBJ1-5; clone size: NA; V gene: TRBV20-1; D gene: NA; CDR3 DNA: TGCAGTGCTAGACAGCTCAATCAGCCCCAGCATTTT; CDR3 protein: CSARQLNQPQHF
J gene: TRBJ2-1; clone size: few; V gene: TRBV7-9; D gene: TRBD1; CDR3 DNA: TGTGCCAGCAGGACTGACAGGGGGTCCAATGAGCAGTTCTTC; CDR3 protein: CASRTDRGSNEQFF
J gene: TRBJ2-3; clone size: few; V gene: TRBV29-1; D gene: NA; CDR3 DNA: TGCAGCGTTGACCGGGTTGGGAGAACTAGCACAGATACGCAGTATTTT; CDR3 protein: CSVDRVGRTSTDTQYF
J gene: TRBJ2-7; clone size: NA; V gene: TRBV4-1; D gene: TRBD2; CDR3 DNA: TGCGCCAGCCAAATAGCGGGAGAGGGCAATGAGCAGTACTTC; CDR3 protein: CASQIAGEGNEQYF
J gene: TRBJ2-2; clone size: NA; V gene: TRBV12-3/TRBV12-4; D gene: TRBD2; CDR3 DNA: TGTGCCAGCAGCCCACTAGCGAACCCCACCGGGGAGCTGTTTTTT; CDR3 protein: CASSPLANPTGELFF
J gene: TRBJ2-1; clone size: NA; V gene: TRBV15; D gene: TRBD2; CDR3 DNA: TGTGCCACCAGATTTAGCGGGAGTCTGGGCGGGCAGTTCTTC; CDR3 protein: CATRFSGSLGGQFF
J gene: TRBJ2-5; clone size: many; V gene: TRBV12-3/TRBV12-4; D gene: NA; CDR3 DNA: TGTGCCTCCTCTACTTCCCCGATGACCCAGTACTTC; CDR3 protein: CASSTSPMTQYF
J gene: TRBJ2-3; clone size: NA; V gene: TRBV4-2; D gene: TRBD2; CDR3 DNA: TGTGCCAGCAGCCAAGAAGATGTGGCGTGGACTAGCGGGACAGATACGCAGTATTTT; CDR3 protein: CASSQEDVAWTSGTDTQYF
J gene: TRBJ1-1; clone size: NA; V gene: TRBV10-3; D gene: NA; CDR3 DNA: TGTGCCATCAGTGAGTCCGGAGCAGGCGACACTGAAGCTTTCTTT; CDR3 protein: CAISESGAGDTEAFF
J gene: TRBJ2-7; clone size: few; V gene: TRBV6-6; D gene: NA; CDR3 DNA: TGTGCCAGTGTGAGGGCGGGGTACGAGCAGTACTTC; CDR3 protein: CASVRAGYEQYF
J gene: TRBJ2-5; clone size: NA; V gene: TRBV7-9; D gene: TRBD1; CDR3 DNA: TGTGCCAGCGAAGTTTACAGGGGCGGAGAGACCCAGTACTTC; CDR3 protein: CASEVYRGGETQYF
J gene: TRBJ1-2; clone size: NA; V gene: TRBV7-2; D gene: NA; CDR3 DNA: TGTACCAGCAGCTTAGAGGCCGGGGGCCCTGTAGGCTACACCTTC; CDR3 protein: CTSSLEAGGPVGYTF
J gene: TRBJ2-2; clone size: NA; V gene: TRBV12-3/TRBV12-4; D gene: NA; CDR3 DNA: TGTGCCAGCAGCCGCCCAGGGGCAGTGAACACCGGGGAGCTGTTTTTT; CDR3 protein: CASSRPGAVNTGELFF
J gene: TRBJ2-7; clone size: NA; V gene: TRBV6-5; D gene: NA; CDR3 DNA: TGTGCCAGCAGGGCCTCCTACGAGCAGTACTTC; CDR3 protein: CASRASYEQYF
J gene: TRBJ1-1; clone size: NA; V gene: TRBV7-2; D gene: NA; CDR3 DNA: TGTGCCAGCAGCCTACAGGGCTCAATGAACACTGAAGCTTTCTTT; CDR3 protein: CASSLQGSMNTEAFF
J gene: TRBJ2-3; clone size: NA; V gene: TRBV20-1; D gene: NA; CDR3 DNA: TGCAGTGCTAGAGTCTCCACAAGACATAGAGATACGCAGTATTTT; CDR3 protein: CSARVSTRHRDTQYF
J gene: TRBJ2-7; clone size: few; V gene: TRBV20-1; D gene: TRBD2; CDR3 DNA: TGCAGTGCCAGTCCCAGAGCGGGGGGGAACGGGTACGAGCAGTACTTC; CDR3 protein: CSASPRAGGNGYEQYF
J gene: TRBJ2-5; clone size: NA; V gene: TRBV6-1; D gene: TRBD2; CDR3 DNA: TGTGCCGGTGGGACTAAAGTGAGAGAGACCCAGTACTTC; CDR3 protein: CAGGTKVRETQYF
J gene: TRBJ2-5; clone size: NA; V gene: TRBV2; D gene: NA; CDR3 DNA: TGTGCCAGCAGCCAACCCCAGGGGAGTGGAGAGACCCAGTACTTC; CDR3 protein: CASSQPQGSGETQYF
J gene: TRBJ1-1; clone size: NA; V gene: TRBV6-2/TRBV6-3; D gene: NA; CDR3 DNA: TGTGCCAGCAGTCACAGGTCCAAGAAGTTCGGGGGAGCTTTCTTT; CDR3 protein: CASSHRSKKFGGAFF
J gene: TRBJ1-2; clone size: few; V gene: TRBV12-3/TRBV12-4; D gene: NA; CDR3 DNA: TGTGCCAGCAGTTTAGCGTTCCAGTCGGGCTACACCTTC; CDR3 protein: CASSLAFQSGYTF
J gene: TRBJ2-7; clone size: NA; V gene: TRBV7-8; D gene: NA; CDR3 DNA: TGTGCCAGCAGCTTAGGCAGGACGGGCGAGCAGTACTTC; CDR3 protein: CASSLGRTGEQYF
J gene: TRBJ2-3; clone size: NA; V gene: TRBV10-2; D gene: NA; CDR3 DNA: TGCGCCGCGGGTGGGGGAGATACGCAGTATTTT; CDR3 protein: CAAGGGDTQYF
J gene: TRBJ1-1; clone size: NA; V gene: TRBV11-2; D gene: NA; CDR3 DNA: TGTGCCAGCAGCACACAACCGGCGAACACTGAAGCTTTCTTT; CDR3 protein: CASSTQPANTEAFF
J gene: TRBJ1-2; clone size: NA; V gene: TRBV9; D gene: NA; CDR3 DNA: TGTGCCAGCAGCGTAGATGGCAGGCCTAACTATGGCTACACCTTC; CDR3 protein: CASSVDGRPNYGYTF
J gene: TRBJ1-5; clone size: many; V gene: TRBV4-1; D gene: TRBD1; CDR3 DNA: TGCGCCAGCAGTTCGACGTGGGCAGGGGGCGGTCAGCCCCAGCATTTT; CDR3 protein: CASSSTWAGGGQPQHF
J gene: TRBJ1-1; clone size: NA; V gene: TRBV7-2; D gene: NA; CDR3 DNA: TGTGCCAGCAGCTTAGGCCCTTCCAGGGGGAACACTGAAGCTTTCTTT; CDR3 protein: CASSLGPSRGNTEAFF
J gene: TRBJ1-5; clone size: NA; V gene: TRBV6-2/TRBV6-3; D gene: NA; CDR3 DNA: TGTGCCAGCAGTCCTTCGGGGTTGCAGCCCCAGCATTTT; CDR3 protein: CASSPSGLQPQHF